These 20 T cell receptor beta chains were sequenced from one sample in a study of T cell responses to AZD1222 COVID-19 vaccine. The data were produced by immunoSEQ multiplex PCR, yet TCRdb's version contains in-frame clones alone and is incomplete. The table includes approximately 120,000 clones, roughly 90% detected once. Sequencing used peripheral blood, obtained on day 0 of AZD1222 vaccination. Source of these receptors: an adult in good health.

The rearrangement joins TRBV7-9 to TRBJ1-2; D gene unclear. The V gene's germline CDR1 is SEHNR and CDR2 FQNEAQ (reference sequence). The CDR3 runs 14 residues. The germline V and J ends were trimmed by 5 bases and 3 bases, with 13 bases remaining between them. The CDR3: CASSLASADYGYTF. The CDR3 nucleotides read TGTGCCAGCAGCCTCGCCTCCGCCGACTATGGCTACACCTTC. The full variable domain, its missing parts supplied by reference TRBV7-9 and TRBJ1-2, is DTGVSQNPRHKITKRGQNVTFRCDPISEHNRLYWYRQTLGQGPEFLTYFQNEAQLEKSRLLSDRFSAERPKGSFSTLEIQRTEQGDSAMYLCASSLASADYGYTFGSGTRLTVV.

The rearrangement links TRBV9 to TRBJ1-4; D is uncertain. The CDR3 totals 14 residues. Trimming took off 2 bases at V and 0 bases at J, with 5 bases between the two ends. The germline gives CDR1 SGDLS, CDR2 YYNGEE. The CDR3 DNA sequence: TGTGCCAGCAGCGTTTTAGCAACTAATGAAAAACTGTTTTTT. Residues: CASSVLATNEKLFF.

The chain recombines TRBV4-1 with TRBJ1-4; no definite D call. V gave up 2 bases and J gave up 8 bases, with 18 bases separating them. Germline V CDR1 and CDR2: MGHRA, YSYEKL. The CDR3 extends over 16 amino acids. The CDR3 coding sequence is TGCGCCAGCAGCCAATTCCAGTTGGTGAGTGGGGAAAAACTGTTTTTT. Translation: CASSQFQLVSGEKLFF.

The rearrangement links TRBV27 to TRBJ2-3; 7 bases are a match to TRBD2. The CDR3 is 17 residues long. CDR1 is MNHEY, CDR2 SMNVEV, per germline (reference sequence). Germline trimming cut 8 bases from V and 2 bases from J; bases unmatched to any gene: 16. CDR3 sequence (DNA): TGTGCCAGCCCCCTCCGTGGGGGGGGATTATTCACAGATACGCAGTATTTT. Its protein product is CASPLRGGGLFTDTQYF.

The chain combines TRBV4-1 with TRBJ1-1, with D hard to call. The CDR3 sequence is 12 residues long. Trimming took off 1 base at V and 7 bases at J, with 7 bases between the two ends. Germline V lookup: CDR1 MGHRA, CDR2 YSYEKL. CDR3 amino acids: CASSQAVSEAFF. CDR3 in DNA: TGCGCCAGCAGCCAAGCCGTAAGTGAAGCTTTCTTT.

Here the CDR3 DNA reads TGCAGCGTTGTAACAGGACAGAGAGGCTACACCTTC. Protein: CSVVTGQRGYTF. This chain connects TRBV29-1 to TRBJ1-2; TRBD1 might be the D (6 bases). The CDR3 covers 12 residues. The V and J ends lost 4 bases and 8 bases respectively, with 14 bases between them. Germline CDR1 and CDR2: SQVTM and ANQGSEA. Using reference TRBV29-1 and TRBJ1-2 for the parts outside the CDR3, the full variable domain is SAVISQKPSRDICQRGTSLTIQCQVDSQVTMMFWYRQQPGQSLTLIATANQGSEATYESGFVIDKFPISRPNLTFSTLTVSNMSPEDSSIYLCSVVTGQRGYTFGSGTRLTVV.

The chain combines TRBV7-2 with TRBJ2-1; TRBD2 might be the D (7 bases). Germline assignment: CDR1 SGHTA and CDR2 FQGNSA. Trimming removed 1 base from V and 0 bases from J, with 19 bases in between. CDR3 size: 19 residues. The chain's CDR3 is CASSLVRSRGGSSYNEQFF. The CDR3 DNA sequence: TGTGCCAGCAGCTTAGTTAGGTCGAGGGGGGGGAGCTCCTACAATGAGCAGTTCTTC.

Worth noting for this clone: A read error is possible here, since a much larger clone lies one base away. Other DNA sequences in the sample encode the same CDR3. The V call is TRBV27, the J call TRBJ2-7, with 10 bases identical to TRBD2. The CDR3 has 16 amino acids. Germline V gene lookup returns CDR1 MNHEY and CDR2 SMNVEV (reference sequence). The CDR3, as DNA: TGTGCCAGCAGTTTATATCTTCTAGCGGGAGTGGGCGAGCAGTACTTT. As protein: CASSLYLLAGVGEQYF.

The J gene is TRBJ1-1, the V gene TRBV6-5; no reliable D call. Between the trimmed V and J ends, which lost 2 bases and 2 bases, there was a span of 6 bases. Germline CDR1 MNHEY, CDR2 SVGAGI. CDR3 length equals 13 residues. CDR3 loop: CASSYEGNTEAFF. The CDR3 region has the DNA TGTGCCAGCAGTTACGAAGGAAACACTGAAGCTTTCTTT.

The chain is built from TRBV6-5 and TRBJ2-2; possibly TRBD1 for D (5 bases). CDR1 is MNHEY and CDR2 is SVGAGI in the germline V gene. The CDR3 has 13 amino acids. V was trimmed by 4 bases and J by 6 bases, leaving 9 bases between them. The CDR3 DNA sequence: TGTGCCAGCAGTTCGCAGGGTTCCGGGGAGCTGTTTTTT. It encodes CASSSQGSGELFF.

V gene TRBV28 combines with J gene TRBJ2-2; TRBD2 aligns across 11 bases. CDR1 is MDHEN, CDR2 SYDVKM, per germline. Trimming took 6 bases from V and 4 from J; bases not matched to a gene: 4. This CDR3 is built from 15 residues. CDR3 amino acids: CASRLAGVGTGELFF. The DNA of the CDR3 is TGTGCCAGCAGACTAGCGGGAGTAGGCACCGGGGAGCTGTTTTTT.

Only one count was recorded for this clone. The rearrangement uses TRBV28 and TRBJ1-6, with D tentatively TRBD1 (5 bases). The V end lost 7 bases, the J end lost 2 bases, and 24 bases lay between the germline ends. CDR1 is MDHEN, CDR2 SYDVKM, per germline. The CDR3 runs to 19 residues. The CDR3 spells CASIPLLPSRGTYNSPLHF. The CDR3 DNA is TGTGCCAGCATCCCTTTATTGCCATCGCGGGGCACCTATAATTCACCCCTCCACTTT. The whole variable domain, remainder taken from reference TRBV28 and TRBJ1-6, is DVKVTQSSRYLVKRTGEKVFLECVQDMDHENMFWYRQDPGLGLRLIYFSYDVKMKEKGDIPEGYSVSREKKERFSLILESASTNQTSMYLCASIPLLPSRGTYNSPLHFGNGTRLTVT.

The V call is TRBV7-2, the J call TRBJ2-7; 7 bases line up with TRBD1. The CDR3 has 14 amino acids. The ends lost 1 base at V and 7 bases at J; junction bases unmatched: 7. Germline V gene data show CDR1 as SGHTA and CDR2 as FQGNSA. The CDR3 is CASSLGTGEMEQYF. The CDR3 region has the DNA TGTGCCAGCAGCTTAGGTACAGGGGAAATGGAGCAGTACTTC.

The chain links TRBV6-1 to TRBJ1-5, with D perhaps matching TRBD1 (5 bases). Between the trimmed V and J ends, which lost 7 bases and 3 bases, there was a span of 16 bases. Germline V gene lookup returns CDR1 MNHNS and CDR2 SASEGT. This CDR3 region has 15 residues. The CDR3 DNA reads as TGTGCCAGCACAGCCGGGGCGGGGCCCAATCAGCCCCAGCATTTT. It codes for CASTAGAGPNQPQHF.

CDR3 loop: CASGRSSGNTIYF. In DNA, the CDR3 is TGTGCCAGTGGACGGAGCTCTGGAAACACCATATATTTT. The chain uses TRBV27 and TRBJ1-3; D is undetermined. The V end lost 9 bases, the J end lost 0 bases, and 9 bases lay between the germline ends. The germline V gene encodes CDR1 MNHEY and CDR2 SMNVEV (reference sequence). The CDR3 sequence is 13 residues long.

This chain connects TRBV4-1 to TRBJ1-1; D is uncertain. The CDR3 is made up of 16 amino acids. Germline V lookup: CDR1 MGHRA, CDR2 YSYEKL. The V end lost 1 base, the J end lost 1 base, and 13 bases lay between the germline ends. The CDR3 protein is CASSQGSSKENTEAFF. CDR3 DNA: TGCGCCAGCAGCCAAGGGAGTTCCAAAGAGAACACTGAAGCTTTCTTT.

CDR3 sequence reads: CASSPGTSGSYTGELFF. As DNA, the CDR3 is TGTGCCAGCAGTCCTGGGACTAGCGGGAGTTACACCGGGGAGCTGTTTTTT. The chain couples TRBV27 to TRBJ2-2, with TRBD2 matching 14 bases. The CDR3 consists of 17 residues. CDR1 is MNHEY, CDR2 SMNVEV, per germline (reference sequence). J gave up 3 bases and V 5 bases, and 5 bases lay outside the gene matches.

This clone turned up a few times. The rearrangement links TRBV28 to TRBJ1-6; TRBD1 matches 9 bases. V gave up 7 bases and J gave up 7 bases; unmatched junction bases: 5. CDR3 length: 14 residues. The germline gives CDR1 MDHEN, CDR2 SYDVKM. CDR3 in amino acids: CASITGTGNSPLHF. DNA for the CDR3: TGTGCCAGCATTACCGGGACAGGGAATTCACCCCTCCACTTT.

The chain couples TRBV2 to TRBJ1-2, with TRBD1 identical over 8 bases. V shed 7 bases, J shed 4 bases, and the junction held 14 bases outside the gene matches. Per the germline V gene, CDR1 is SNHLY and CDR2 is FYNNEI. This CDR3 comprises 16 residues. The CDR3 DNA is TGTGCCAGCACCGCCGGGACAGGCGGGGCCTCCTATGGCTACACCTTC. This translates into CASTAGTGGASYGYTF. Full variable domain (outside the CDR3, taken from reference TRBV2 and TRBJ1-2): EPEVTQTPSHQVTQMGQEVILRCVPISNHLYFYWYRQILGQKVEFLVSFYNNEISEKSEIFDDQFSVERPDGSNFTLKIRSTKLEDSAMYFCASTAGTGGASYGYTFGSGTRLTVV.

V gene TRBV27 combines with J gene TRBJ1-2; TRBD1 matches at 11 bases. The V segment lost 5 bases and the J segment 4 bases; nucleotides outside the gene matches: 3. CDR1 MNHEY and CDR2 SMNVEV come from the germline V gene (reference sequence). The CDR3 contains 14 residues. This CDR3 is CASSRTGGVYGYTF. CDR3 bases: TGTGCCAGCAGTCGGACAGGGGGCGTCTATGGCTACACCTTC.